This T cell receptor beta chain comes out of a study of shared clonotypes between healthy human individuals. On the study more broadly: In total, the donors were two women and a few men aged 18 to 49.

Healthy HIV-negative adults without recent acute infections or vaccinations served as donors. Points from the study as a whole: Naive subsets generally had larger estimated richness than memory subsets.

Assay execution took place at the deep level. The table came from immunoSEQ multiplex PCR; TCRdb's copy has only in-frame clones and leaves some out. Among millions of clones, around 90% were seen once, and the ten largest hold under 0.15%. As concerns this clone: Its antigen is still unknown.

Between the trimmed V and J ends, which lost 7 bases and 5 bases, there was a span of 14 bases. This CDR3 has 13 residues. Germline V lookup: CDR1 LNHDA, CDR2 SQIVND (reference sequence). The chain has TRBV19 and TRBJ2-5, with a weak D call TRBD2 (6 bases). The sequence derives from a young man in good health. What was sequenced was naive CD4+ T cells sorted from blood. This sample's subset: CD45RA+ positively selected. The CDR3 coding sequence is TGTGCCAGTACCGGGACGGCGGGGGAGACCCAGTACTTC. This encodes CASTGTAGETQYF.